This T cell receptor (beta chain) was identified in a study of blood T cells in healthy people across ages. For this clonotype: Antigen specificity is unknown.

A second PCR of about 6 to 11 cycles used a sample-barcoded 5' primer and a J-beta primer mix. TCRdb passed the 5' RACE reads through MiXCR, listing each CDR3 protein once. Of 650,000 to 700,000 distinct CDR3 sequences listed, roughly 30% were seen once; the top ten hold 15%. The study's findings and limits: Investigators treated diversity estimates from one million T cells as underestimates. Age brought a roughly linear fall in TCR beta diversity measured per million T cells. Compared with aged donors, long-lived donors showed fewer expanded clones, suggesting selection.

Each sample gave at least 6.5 million isolated PBMCs. The V and J ends lost 4 bases and 2 bases, in that order; junction bases with no gene match: 6. This CDR3 has 15 residues. Per germline, CDR1 SGHTA and CDR2 FQGNSA. The chain has TRBV7-2 and TRBJ2-7; 9 bases line up with TRBD1. Sample: blood. The TCR was taken from an elderly woman in good health. The CDR3 sequence is CASSSPRTGAYEQYF. CDR3 bases: TGTGCCAGCAGCTCCCCCCGGACAGGGGCCTACGAGCAGTACTTC.